The present TCR beta chain was sequenced within a study of blood T cell repertoires in COVID-19. Study-wide background: Specimens from acute and convalescent COVID-19 originated in the United States, Italy and Spain. From T cells, B-cell-depleted T cells, or PBMCs came the material, which was cDNA or gDNA.

Per the original data handling: Using reference gene primer amplification, nucleated cell counts were estimated. Method: immunoSEQ multiplex PCR; TCRdb's copy keeps in-frame clones and lacks some. V and J calls and clone size are as listed in that table; D and trimming were resolved from the DNA. The sample yields around 8,000 clones, 86% seen once. V was clipped by 0 bases and J by 4 bases, with 11 bases between them. The CDR3 runs 15 residues. CDR1 SGDLS and CDR2 YYNGEE come from the germline V gene. The chain has TRBV9 and TRBJ2-1; maybe TRBD2 (5 bases). The sample consisted of peripheral blood. This TCR came from a woman aged 55 to 70 with active COVID-19. In nucleotides, the CDR3 is TGTGCCAGCAGCGTAGGGGTGGACTTGTACAATGAGCAGTTCTTC. Protein product: CASSVGVDLYNEQFF.